The T cell receptor beta chain described here comes from a study of metastatic and nonmetastatic thyroid tumors. The table lists this clone with a few counts. The germline V and J ends were trimmed by 7 bases and 7 bases, with 24 bases remaining between them. This CDR3 is 16 amino acids long. Through MiXCR, TCRdb re-clonotyped the PCR reads. The sample shows about 93,000 clones, 8% to 9.5% of them seen only once. Thyroid surgery took place with no prior treatment in any patient. Sequencing was performed on blood. The V call is TRBV12-3 or TRBV12-4, the J call TRBJ2-3, with D perhaps matching TRBD1 (8 bases). The clonotype comes from a female donor with papillary thyroid cancer or a benign thyroid nodule (not recorded which). Some clones in this sample may be carry-over from other donors' samples. The CDR3 sequence: CASNRGAGGRIYTQYF. CDR3 DNA: TGTGCCAGCAACCGGGGGGCAGGGGGCCGGATATATACGCAGTATTTT.